Given below is one T cell receptor beta chain in context. This clonotype came up a few times. Its antigen target is currently unknown. No base quality values were provided; no much bigger clone lies one nucleotide off. The source of the sample is a study of T-cell memory formation after mild COVID-19 (dated by TCRdb to the early 2020s). Background for the entire study: TCR sequence clusters from the two donors were largely donor specific. In two donors, T-cell clones that expanded and contracted after mild COVID-19 were tracked by sequencing TCRalpha and TCRbeta repertoires over time. The cohort was made up of two young adult volunteers, one female and one male, who were previously healthy.

What the study reported, not specific to this receptor: The second-wave clones that peaked on day 37 were not confirmed to be SARS-CoV-2 specific. Only two mild cases were covered in the study, and larger cohorts including severe cases with pre-infection samples were considered necessary. Some responding clones were found in pre-infection memory, which suggests that pre-existing cross-reactive memory T cells took part in the SARS-CoV-2 response. Contracting CD4+ clones were found mainly in CM and EM memory subsets, while CD8+ clones were enriched in EMRA. Clones that contracted from day 15 to 85 showed balanced CD4/CD8 phenotypes, whereas a second wave of clones that expanded from day 15 to 37 leaned towards CD4+.

The CDR3 goes from the cysteine to the phenylalanine over 14 residues. Kept here is only the CDR3 DNA, which spans 42 bases and is read in frame from base 1. CDR1 and CDR2 were assigned from the germline V gene as SGHVS and FNYEAQ. V is clipped by 0 bases and J by 1 base, and the sequence between their germline boundaries is 7 bases long. Ficoll-Paque density gradient centrifugation was the method used to isolate PBMCs. Sequencing relied on an Illumina NovaSeq 6000. TCRalpha and TCRbeta cDNA libraries were built by 5'RACE with constant-segment primers, adding sample barcodes and unique molecular identifiers. Trizol reagent was used to extract RNA from every sample. Library amplification was performed in two PCR steps, and a second sample barcode and Illumina TruSeq adapters were introduced in the second step. Sequencing of the libraries was done on an Illumina NovaSeq, producing 2 x 150 bp paired-end reads. Concerning the study's data processing: Demultiplexing of reads and collapsing into UMI-guided consensus sequences were performed with migec v1.2.7. Using mixcr v2.1.11, UMI consensuses were aligned to TRA and TRB V and J templates and then assembled into clonotypes. A clonotype was counted as expanded or contracted only if both edgeR and NoisET called the change significant, with noise models trained on biological replicates. For edgeR calls, the cutoffs were a false discovery rate-adjusted p below 0.01 and a log2 fold-change threshold of 1. PCA with hierarchical clustering of max-normalized trajectories of the 1000 most abundant clonotypes was used as exploratory dynamics analysis. Separately sequenced CD4+ and CD8+ repertoires were used to assign the CD4 or CD8 phenotype of responding clones. The public reads were reanalyzed by TCRdb: fastp trimming at Q25, MiXCR alignment, in-frame beta chains only. Under each unique CDR3 protein, matching rows form one entry showing the most common genes and DNA. The authors' filters were not applied to this entry. The sample contains under 400,000 distinct CDR3 sequences, roughly 21% of them found a single time. Roughly an eighth of the sample belongs to the ten largest clones.

The source of this sequence is an adult woman who had mild COVID-19 (a few samples of this study predate the infection). The sample titles of this study are shuffled in the database, so cell type and time point are left out; the donor was told from shared clones. Material for sequencing was PBMCs or a T cell subset sorted from them (not recorded which). This receptor chain uses TRBV7-6 and TRBJ2-7; a confident D gene designation cannot be given. The CDR3 protein sequence reads: CASSLAPRSYEQYF. The DNA sequence is as follows: TGTGCCAGCAGCTTAGCCCCCAGGTCCTACGAGCAGTACTTC.